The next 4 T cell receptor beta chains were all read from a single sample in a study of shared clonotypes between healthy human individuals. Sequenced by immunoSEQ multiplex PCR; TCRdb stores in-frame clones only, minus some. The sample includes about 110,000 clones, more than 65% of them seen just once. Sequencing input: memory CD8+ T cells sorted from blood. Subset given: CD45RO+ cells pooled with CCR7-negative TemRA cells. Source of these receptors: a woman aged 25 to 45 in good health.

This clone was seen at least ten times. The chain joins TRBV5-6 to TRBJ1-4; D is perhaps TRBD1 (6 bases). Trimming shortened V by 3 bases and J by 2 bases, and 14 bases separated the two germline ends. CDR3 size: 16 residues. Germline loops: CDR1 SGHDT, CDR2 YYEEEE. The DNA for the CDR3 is TGTGCCAGCAGCTCTCACTACAGGGCCACTAATGAAAAACTGTTTTTT. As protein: CASSSHYRATNEKLFF.

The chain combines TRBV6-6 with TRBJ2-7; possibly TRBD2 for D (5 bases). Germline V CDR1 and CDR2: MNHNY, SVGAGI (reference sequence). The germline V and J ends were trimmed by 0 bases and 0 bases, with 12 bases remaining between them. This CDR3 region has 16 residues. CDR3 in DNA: TGTGCCAGCAGTTACTCGAGACCGGGGAGCTCCTACGAGCAGTACTTC. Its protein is CASSYSRPGSSYEQYF.

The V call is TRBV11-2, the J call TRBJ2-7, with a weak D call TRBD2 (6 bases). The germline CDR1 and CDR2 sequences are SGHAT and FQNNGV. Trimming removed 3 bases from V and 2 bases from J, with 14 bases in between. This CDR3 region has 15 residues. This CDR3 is CASSFRGTEAYEQYF. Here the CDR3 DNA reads TGTGCCAGCAGCTTTCGCGGGACGGAAGCCTACGAGCAGTACTTC.

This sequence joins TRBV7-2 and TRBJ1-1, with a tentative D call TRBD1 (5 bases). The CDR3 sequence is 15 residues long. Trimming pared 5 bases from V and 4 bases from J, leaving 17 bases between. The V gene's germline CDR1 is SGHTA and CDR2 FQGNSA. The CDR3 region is CASSIGGIRATEAFF. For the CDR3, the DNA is TGTGCCAGCAGCATCGGGGGGATTCGCGCCACTGAAGCTTTCTTT.